The 18 T cell receptor beta chains below were found in one sample sequenced in a study of blood T cell repertoires in COVID-19. Profiled with immunoSEQ multiplex PCR; TCRdb holds only in-frame clones, not every one. The data hold 100,000 to 140,000 clones, with 80% to 85% observed a single time. Input material: peripheral blood. The receptors shown here come from a human donor in a cohort sampled during active COVID-19.

This chain joins TRBV6-2 or TRBV6-3 and TRBJ1-1, with 9 bases aligning to TRBD1. The CDR3 sequence is 13 residues long. CDR1 and CDR2 (germline): MNHEY, SVGEGT. J lost 12 bases, V lost 6 bases, and 11 bases had no gene match. The CDR3, as DNA: TGTGCCAGCAGCAAAATGGGGGACAGGGCTCCTTTCTTT. It encodes CASSKMGDRAPFF.

The V gene is TRBV3-1 (or the pseudogene TRBV3-2), the J gene TRBJ1-1; 8 nucleotides agree with TRBD1. Germline V CDR1 and CDR2: LGHDT, YNNKEL (reference sequence). After removal of 3 bases from V and 4 bases from J, the junction contained 4 bases not matched to a gene. The CDR3 is 14 amino acids. CDR3 bases: TGTGCCAGCAGCCAGGACAGGGTACTCACTGAAGCTTTCTTT. Its translation is CASSQDRVLTEAFF.

V is TRBV6-2 or TRBV6-3 and J is TRBJ1-2; D remains ambiguous. The germline V gene encodes CDR1 MNHEY and CDR2 SVGEGT. The CDR3 totals 12 residues. V was clipped by 4 bases and J by 5 bases, with 8 bases between them. The CDR3 bases are TGTGCCAGCAGTTCAGGATCTTATGGCTACACCTTC. This sequence encodes CASSSGSYGYTF.

This clone showed up just once. The rearrangement links TRBV6-5 to TRBJ2-2; 9 nucleotides agree with TRBD2. With 6 bases clipped from V and 7 bases from J, the junction kept 9 bases outside the gene matches. Germline CDR1 is MNHEY and CDR2 is SVGAGI. The length of the CDR3 is 15 residues. In DNA, the CDR3 is TGTGCCAGCAGCGTGGGACTAGCAATGGGCGGGGAGCTGTTTTTT. It encodes CASSVGLAMGGELFF.

This clone was seen once. The V gene is TRBV11-2, the J gene TRBJ1-1; TRBD1 is a possible D gene (5 bases). V was shortened by 3 bases and J by 6 bases, with 14 bases between the two germline ends. From germline, CDR1 is SGHAT and CDR2 FQNNGV. The CDR3 is 14 amino acids. This chain's CDR3 is CASSFTGPGAEAFF. In DNA, the CDR3 is TGTGCCAGCAGCTTCACCGGTCCGGGGGCTGAAGCTTTCTTT.

The chain has TRBV4-2 and TRBJ1-2; D remains ambiguous. V was shortened by 0 bases and J by 4 bases, with 15 bases between the two germline ends. CDR3 length: 16 amino acids. Germline CDR1 LGHNA, CDR2 YNFKEQ. The CDR3 DNA follows: TGTGCCAGCAGCCAAGATTTGGTAGCGCCGGGCTATGGCTACACCTTC. This encodes CASSQDLVAPGYGYTF.

J is TRBJ2-1 and V is TRBV6-1; 13 bases agree with TRBD2. V was clipped by 1 base and J by 4 bases; unmatched bases: 7. CDR1 MNHNS and CDR2 SASEGT come from the germline V gene. The CDR3 has 18 amino acids. CDR3 region: CASSEEGLAGARYNEQFF. CDR3 coding DNA: TGTGCCAGCAGTGAAGAAGGACTAGCGGGAGCCCGGTACAATGAGCAGTTCTTC.

The chain recombines TRBV5-1 with TRBJ1-1; 9 bases map to TRBD1. Germline CDR1 and CDR2: SGHRS and YFSETQ. The CDR3 has 15 residues. V lost 4 bases and J lost 1; bases outside the gene matches: 5. CDR3 region: CASSAGQGSNTEAFF. DNA of the CDR3: TGCGCCAGCAGCGCGGGACAGGGATCGAACACTGAAGCTTTCTTT.

This chain links TRBV19 with TRBJ2-1, with 13 nucleotides matching TRBD2. CDR3 size: 18 residues. V dropped 5 bases and J dropped 6; count of bases not matched to a gene: 13. The germline gives CDR1 LNHDA, CDR2 SQIVND (reference sequence). The CDR3 reads CASSPRDRGLAGINEQFF. Written as DNA, the CDR3 is TGTGCCAGTAGTCCCCGGGACAGGGGACTAGCGGGAATCAATGAGCAGTTCTTC. The whole variable domain, remainder taken from reference TRBV19 and TRBJ2-1, is DGGITQSPKYLFRKEGQNVTLSCEQNLNHDAMYWYRQDPGQGLRLIYYSQIVNDFQKGDIAEGYSVSREKKESFPLTVTSAQKNPTAFYLCASSPRDRGLAGINEQFFGPGTRLTVL.

This clone has a single count. The chain uses TRBV7-2 and TRBJ2-1, with D maybe TRBD2 (6 bases). This CDR3 has 13 residues. The V gene lost 2 bases and the J gene lost 6 bases, with 8 bases spanning the gap. CDR1 SGHTA and CDR2 FQGNSA come from the germline V gene. This chain's CDR3 is CASSLSTSNEQFF. CDR3 DNA: TGTGCCAGCAGCTTATCGACTAGCAATGAGCAGTTCTTC. Supplemented by reference TRBV7-2 and TRBJ2-1, the full variable domain reads GAGVSQSPSNKVTEKGKDVELRCDPISGHTALYWYRQSLGQGLEFLIYFQGNSAPDKSGLPSDRFSAERTGGSVSTLTIQRTQQEDSAVYLCASSLSTSNEQFFGPGTRLTVL.

The rearrangement joins TRBV10-3 to TRBJ2-3; D is undetermined. V was cut by 1 base and J by 2 bases, with 7 bases left in between. CDR3 size: 14 residues. Looked up from germline, CDR1 is ENHRY and CDR2 is SYGVKD. CDR3 sequence (DNA): TGTGCCATCAGTGAGTACAGAGTCACAGATACGCAGTATTTT. It specifies CAISEYRVTDTQYF.

This sequence joins TRBV30 and TRBJ1-5; no reliable D call. This CDR3 has 13 amino acids. Germline V gene data show CDR1 as GTSNPN and CDR2 as SVGIG (reference sequence). V lost 0 bases, J lost 4 bases, and 7 bases lay in between. The CDR3 protein is CAWSVTDNQPQHF. In DNA form, the CDR3 reads TGTGCCTGGAGTGTAACAGATAATCAGCCCCAGCATTTT.

The CDR3 region has the DNA TGTGCCAGCAGCTGGGGGGGGATGGGCAATCAGCCCCAGCATTTT. Its protein is CASSWGGMGNQPQHF. The V and J genes are TRBV5-8 and TRBJ1-5, with D possibly TRBD1 on 5 matching bases. The CDR3 loop spans 15 amino acids. Germline values: CDR1 SGHTS, CDR2 YDEGEE. The ends were cut back, 3 bases at V and 2 bases at J, with 12 bases in the middle.

CDR3 region: CSVGSTGDYTF. The CDR3 DNA follows: TGCAGCGTGGGGAGTACAGGGGACTACACCTTC. This chain uses TRBV29-1 with TRBJ1-2; 7 bases fit TRBD1. Trimming took 6 bases from V and 10 from J; bases not matched to a gene: 8. The germline V gene has CDR1 SQVTM and CDR2 ANQGSEA. The CDR3 extends over 11 amino acids.

This sequence joins TRBV21-1 and TRBJ1-6. TRBV21-1 is classified as a pseudogene. The CDR3 spans 13 residues. Here the CDR3 reads CASSKVEGSPLHF. CDR3 coding DNA: TGTGCCAGCAGCAAAGTGGAGGGATCACCCCTCCACTTT.

This chain joins TRBV18 and TRBJ1-1, with a weak D call TRBD1 (6 bases). Germline V lookup: CDR1 KGHSH, CDR2 LQKENI. Trimming took off 1 base at V and 2 bases at J, with 14 bases between the two ends. CDR3 size: 16 residues. The CDR3 loop is CASSPLEPGHNTEAFF. DNA for the CDR3: TGTGCCAGCTCACCACTCGAACCGGGACACAACACTGAAGCTTTCTTT. Based on the CDR3 plus reference TRBV18 and TRBJ1-1, the full variable domain is NAGVMQNPRHLVRRRGQEARLRCSPMKGHSHVYWYRQLPEEGLKFMVYLQKENIIDESGMPKERFSAEFPKEGPSILRIQQVVRGDSAAYFCASSPLEPGHNTEAFFGQGTRLTVV.

This clone appeared a single time. This chain uses TRBV3-1 (or the pseudogene TRBV3-2) with TRBJ1-3, with D possibly matching TRBD1 (5 bases). Trimming stripped 4 bases from V and 0 bases from J, with 10 bases between. Germline values: CDR1 LGHDT, CDR2 YNNKEL (reference sequence). The CDR3 is 15 residues long. CDR3 region: CASSPGLNSGNTIYF. The CDR3 DNA reads as TGTGCCAGCAGCCCGGGACTGAACTCTGGAAACACCATATATTTT.

This chain uses TRBV28 with TRBJ1-1, with D possibly TRBD1 on 6 matching bases. The CDR3 contains 14 residues. Germline V gene data show CDR1 as MDHEN and CDR2 as SYDVKM. Trimming removed 4 bases from V and 5 bases from J, with 14 bases in between. CDR3 sequence (DNA): TGTGCCAGCAGTTCCCCTTCAGGGGAGACTGAAGCTTTCTTT. This translates into CASSSPSGETEAFF.